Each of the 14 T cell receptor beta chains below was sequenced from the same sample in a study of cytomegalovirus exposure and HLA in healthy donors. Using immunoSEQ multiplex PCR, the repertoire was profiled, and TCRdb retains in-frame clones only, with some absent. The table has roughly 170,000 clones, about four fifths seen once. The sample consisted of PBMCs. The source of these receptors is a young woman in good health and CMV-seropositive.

Here the CDR3 DNA reads TGTGCCAGCAGCCTGACGATCCTAGCGGGGGGATCCAACACCGGGGAGCTGTTTTTT. Protein sequence: CASSLTILAGGSNTGELFF. The V and J genes are TRBV7-2 and TRBJ2-2, with TRBD2 matching over 11 bases. V was clipped by 5 bases and J by 2 bases; unmatched bases: 13. This CDR3 has 19 amino acids. CDR1 and CDR2 (germline): SGHTA, FQGNSA.

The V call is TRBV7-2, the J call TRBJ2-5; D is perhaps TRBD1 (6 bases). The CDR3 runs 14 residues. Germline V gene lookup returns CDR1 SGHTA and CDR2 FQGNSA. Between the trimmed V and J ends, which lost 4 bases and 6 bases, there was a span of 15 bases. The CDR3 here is CASSSPGQKKTQYF. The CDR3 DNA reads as TGTGCCAGCAGCTCCCCAGGACAGAAAAAGACCCAGTACTTC.

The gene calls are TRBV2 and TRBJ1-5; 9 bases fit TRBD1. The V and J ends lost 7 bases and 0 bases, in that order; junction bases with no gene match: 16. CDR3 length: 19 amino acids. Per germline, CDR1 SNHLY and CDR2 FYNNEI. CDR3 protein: CASNNPTGTGSFSNQPQHF. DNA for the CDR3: TGTGCCAGCAACAATCCCACCGGGACAGGGTCTTTTAGCAATCAGCCCCAGCATTTT.

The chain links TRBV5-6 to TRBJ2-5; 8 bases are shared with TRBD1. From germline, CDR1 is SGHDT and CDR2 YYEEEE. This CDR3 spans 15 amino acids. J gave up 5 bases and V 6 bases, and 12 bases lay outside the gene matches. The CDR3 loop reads CASTSSVRDRETQYF. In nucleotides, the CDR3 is TGTGCCAGCACCTCCTCAGTCCGGGACAGGGAGACCCAGTACTTC.

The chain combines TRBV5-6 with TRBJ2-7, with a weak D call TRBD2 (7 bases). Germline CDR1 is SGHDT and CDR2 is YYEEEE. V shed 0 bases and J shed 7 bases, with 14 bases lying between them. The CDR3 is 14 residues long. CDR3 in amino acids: CASSLVGGDREQYF. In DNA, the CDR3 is TGTGCCAGCAGCTTGGTAGGGGGGGATCGGGAGCAGTACTTC.

The CDR3 region is CASSLLTRTDGYTF. Written as DNA, the CDR3 is TGTGCCAGCAGCTTACTTACCCGGACAGATGGCTACACCTTC. The chain uses TRBV11-2 and TRBJ1-2, with a weak D call TRBD1 (6 bases). The CDR3 runs 14 residues. V lost 2 bases and J lost 6, with 13 bases in between. Germline-derived CDR1 and CDR2 are SGHAT and FQNNGV.

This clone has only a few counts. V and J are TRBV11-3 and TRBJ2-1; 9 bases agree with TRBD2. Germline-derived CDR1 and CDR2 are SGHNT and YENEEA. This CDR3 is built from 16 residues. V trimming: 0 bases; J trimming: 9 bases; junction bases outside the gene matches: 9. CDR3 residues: CASSLDLGGGASEQFF. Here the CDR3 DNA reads TGTGCCAGCAGCTTAGATCTTGGCGGGGGGGCCAGTGAGCAGTTCTTC.

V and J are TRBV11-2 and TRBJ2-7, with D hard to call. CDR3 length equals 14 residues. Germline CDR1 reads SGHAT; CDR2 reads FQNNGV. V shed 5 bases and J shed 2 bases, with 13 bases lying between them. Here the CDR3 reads CASSPPGLAYEQYF. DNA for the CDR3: TGTGCCAGCAGCCCCCCGGGTCTAGCCTACGAGCAGTACTTC. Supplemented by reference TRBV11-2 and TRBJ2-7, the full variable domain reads EAGVAQSPRYKIIEKRQSVAFWCNPISGHATLYWYQQILGQGPKLLIQFQNNGVVDDSQLPKDRFSAERLKGVDSTLKIQPAKLEDSAVYLCASSPPGLAYEQYFGPGTRLTVT.

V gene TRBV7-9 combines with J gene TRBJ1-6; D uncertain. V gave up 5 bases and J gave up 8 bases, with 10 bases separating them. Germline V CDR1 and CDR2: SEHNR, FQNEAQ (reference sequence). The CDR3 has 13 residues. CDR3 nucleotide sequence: TGTGCCAGCAGCCTCGAAGAGGATTCACCCCTCCACTTT. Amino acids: CASSLEEDSPLHF.

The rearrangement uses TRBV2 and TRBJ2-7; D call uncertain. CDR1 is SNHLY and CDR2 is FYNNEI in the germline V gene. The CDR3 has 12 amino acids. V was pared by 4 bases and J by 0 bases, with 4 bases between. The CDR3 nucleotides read TGTGCCAGCAGTGTCAGCTCCTACGAGCAGTACTTC. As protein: CASSVSSYEQYF.

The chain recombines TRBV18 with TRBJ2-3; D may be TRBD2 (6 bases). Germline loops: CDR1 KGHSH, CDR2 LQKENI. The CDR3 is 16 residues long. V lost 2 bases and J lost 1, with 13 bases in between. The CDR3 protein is CASSPITGVGTDTQYF. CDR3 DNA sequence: TGTGCCAGCTCACCAATAACGGGGGTGGGCACAGATACGCAGTATTTT.

CDR3 bases: TGTGCCATCAGTACTAGCGGAGAGACCCAGTACTTC. This codes for CAISTSGETQYF. The rearrangement links TRBV10-3 to TRBJ2-5, with TRBD2 matching 8 bases. CDR1 and CDR2 (germline): ENHRY, SYGVKD. The length of the CDR3 is 12 residues. The V and J ends lost 5 bases and 4 bases, in that order; junction bases with no gene match: 0.

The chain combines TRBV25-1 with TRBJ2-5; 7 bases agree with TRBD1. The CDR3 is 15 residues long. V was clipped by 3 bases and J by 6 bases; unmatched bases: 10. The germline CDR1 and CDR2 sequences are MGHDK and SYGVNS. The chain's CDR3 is CASSDRTGSRQTQYF. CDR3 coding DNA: TGTGCCAGCAGTGATAGGACAGGTTCGCGTCAGACCCAGTACTTC.

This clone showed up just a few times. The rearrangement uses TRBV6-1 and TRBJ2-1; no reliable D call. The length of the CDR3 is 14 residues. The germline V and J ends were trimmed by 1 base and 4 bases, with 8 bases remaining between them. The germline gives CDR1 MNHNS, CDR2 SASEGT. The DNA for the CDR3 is TGTGCCAGCAGTGAAGGTCAAGAGTACAATGAGCAGTTCTTC. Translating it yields CASSEGQEYNEQFF.